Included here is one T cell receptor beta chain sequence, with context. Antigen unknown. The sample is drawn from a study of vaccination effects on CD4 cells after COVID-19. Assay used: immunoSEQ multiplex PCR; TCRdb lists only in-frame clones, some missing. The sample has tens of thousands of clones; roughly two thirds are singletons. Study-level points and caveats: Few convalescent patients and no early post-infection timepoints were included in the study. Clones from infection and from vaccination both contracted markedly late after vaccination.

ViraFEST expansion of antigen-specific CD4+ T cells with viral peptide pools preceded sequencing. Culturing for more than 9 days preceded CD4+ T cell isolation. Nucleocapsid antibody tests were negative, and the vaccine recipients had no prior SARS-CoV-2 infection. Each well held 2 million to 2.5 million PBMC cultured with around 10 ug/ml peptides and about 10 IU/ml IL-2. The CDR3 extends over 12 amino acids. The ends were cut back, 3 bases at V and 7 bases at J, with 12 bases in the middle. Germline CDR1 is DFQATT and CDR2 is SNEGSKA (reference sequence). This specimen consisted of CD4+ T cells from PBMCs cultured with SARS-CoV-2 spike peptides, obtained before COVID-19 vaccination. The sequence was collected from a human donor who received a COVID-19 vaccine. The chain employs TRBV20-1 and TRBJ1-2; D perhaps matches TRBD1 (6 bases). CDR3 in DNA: TGCAGTGCTAGTCCCAGGGGCACTGGCTACACCTTC. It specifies CSASPRGTGYTF.